This is a list of T cell receptor beta chains from one sample in a study of T cell responses to AZD1222 COVID-19 vaccine. Assay used: immunoSEQ multiplex PCR; TCRdb lists only in-frame clones, some missing. Among about 120,000 clones, approximately 86% were seen once, and the ten largest hold about 16%. The sample here was peripheral blood, taken 28 days after the second AZD1222 dose. These receptors all stem from an adult who received the AZD1222 COVID-19 vaccine. Both conserved end residues are part of each CDR3. D genes are given only for firm matches. Clone size is not always given. Where it is, it says once, few, many or a class for expanded clones.

16,TRBD1,TRBJ2-3,.,TRBV5-1,CASSPALQGAPDTQYF,TGCGCCAGCAGCCCGGCCCTTCAGGGGGCCCCAGATACGCAGTATTTT
16,TRBD2,TRBJ2-3,.,TRBV27,CASSLSWAGGGDTQYF,TGTGCCAGCAGTTTATCCTGGGCGGGGGGCGGAGATACGCAGTATTTT
16,TRBD1,TRBJ1-1,.,TRBV7-6,CASSPGAGGANTEAFF,TGTGCCAGCAGCCCGGGGGCAGGGGGCGCGAACACTGAAGCTTTCTTT
15,TRBD1,TRBJ2-5,.,TRBV5-1,CASSLGQGYQETQYF,TGCGCCAGCAGCTTGGGACAGGGGTACCAAGAGACCCAGTACTTC
13,.,TRBJ1-5,.,TRBV14,CASSPGAWQPQHF,TGTGCCAGCAGCCCCGGGGCATGGCAGCCCCAGCATTTT
14,.,TRBJ2-7,few,TRBV23-1,CASASTKLPYEQYF,TGCGCCAGCGCTTCGACCAAACTACCCTACGAGCAGTACTTC
18,TRBD2,TRBJ2-5,.,TRBV5-1,CASSSGLAGGPGQETQYF,TGCGCCAGCAGCTCGGGACTAGCGGGGGGGCCCGGACAAGAGACCCAGTACTTC
18,TRBD1,TRBJ1-1,.,TRBV19,CASSYESGTGRLGTEAFF,TGTGCCAGTAGTTATGAGTCCGGGACAGGGCGCTTGGGCACTGAAGCTTTCTTT
16,.,TRBJ2-4,.,TRBV5-1,CASSPEGDRAKNIQYF,TGCGCCAGCAGCCCAGAGGGGGATCGAGCCAAAAACATTCAGTACTTC
15,TRBD2,TRBJ2-7,.,TRBV2,CASRPTLAGWDEQYF,TGTGCCAGCAGACCAACGTTAGCGGGTTGGGACGAGCAGTACTTC
12,.,TRBJ1-1,once,TRBV12-3/TRBV12-4,CASSLMNTEAFF,TGTGCCAGCAGTTTAATGAACACTGAAGCTTTCTTT
15,.,TRBJ2-2,.,TRBV7-2,CASSLMAANTGELFF,TGTGCCAGCAGCTTAATGGCGGCTAACACCGGGGAGCTGTTTTTT
14,.,TRBJ1-4,.,TRBV27,CASSTGSTNEKLFF,TGTGCCAGCAGCACAGGGTCAACTAATGAAAAACTGTTTTTT
13,TRBD1,TRBJ1-3,.,TRBV4-1,CASSQGQGNTIYF,TGCGCCAGCAGCCAGGGACAGGGAAACACCATATATTTT
14,TRBD1,TRBJ2-7,.,TRBV6-5,CASTRTGGGYEQYF,TGTGCCAGCACCCGGACAGGGGGCGGCTACGAGCAGTACTTC
15,.,TRBJ2-7,.,TRBV27,CASSSGGGLTYEQYF,TGTGCCAGCAGCTCTGGAGGGGGCTTGACCTACGAGCAGTACTTC
16,TRBD1,TRBJ1-1,.,TRBV7-2,CASSIERDRPNTEAFF,TGTGCCAGCAGCATAGAGAGGGACAGACCGAACACTGAAGCTTTCTTT
17,.,TRBJ1-1,.,TRBV5-1,CASSLEGGAWDDTEAFF,TGCGCCAGCAGCTTGGAAGGGGGTGCGTGGGATGACACTGAAGCTTTCTTT
13,.,TRBJ2-7,.,TRBV7-2,CASSFQTEYEQYF,TGTGCCAGCAGCTTTCAGACTGAGTACGAGCAGTACTTC
12,.,TRBJ1-1,.,TRBV11-2,CASSAELSEAFF,TGTGCCAGCAGCGCAGAGCTATCTGAAGCTTTCTTT
13,TRBD2,TRBJ2-2,.,TRBV7-8,CANGLAGTGELFF,TGTGCCAACGGACTAGCGGGTACCGGGGAGCTGTTTTTT
13,.,TRBJ1-2,.,TRBV7-9,CASSLERVNGYTF,TGTGCCAGCAGCTTAGAGCGGGTCAATGGCTACACCTTC
13,TRBD1,TRBJ2-3,.,TRBV7-6,CASSDRAADTQYF,TGTGCCAGCAGCGACAGGGCGGCAGATACGCAGTATTTT
14,.,TRBJ2-5,.,TRBV6-5,CASSLTFTQETQYF,TGTGCCAGCAGTCTCACCTTTACCCAAGAGACCCAGTACTTC
14,TRBD1,TRBJ1-5,few,TRBV7-2,CASSLTGNNQPQHF,TGTGCCAGCAGCCTGACAGGGAACAATCAGCCCCAGCATTTT
15,TRBD2,TRBJ2-3,.,TRBV7-2,CASSLTRGGGDTQYF,TGTGCCAGCAGCTTAACGCGGGGGGGAGGAGATACGCAGTATTTT
15,.,TRBJ1-2,once,TRBV5-5,CASSWRGESNYGYTF,TGTGCCAGCAGCTGGAGGGGAGAATCTAACTATGGCTACACCTTC
15,.,TRBJ1-4,.,TRBV2,CASSEDGSTNEKLFF,TGTGCCAGCAGTGAAGACGGCTCAACTAATGAAAAACTGTTTTTT